The rows below give T cell receptor beta chains drawn from one sample of a study of blood T cell repertoires in COVID-19. Using immunoSEQ multiplex PCR, the repertoire was profiled, and TCRdb retains in-frame clones only, with some absent. The data hold 90,000 to 150,000 clones, with over 75% observed a single time. The sequenced sample was peripheral blood. The source of these receptors is a man between 70 and 80 years old with active or convalescent COVID-19. Each CDR3 is given with its conserved first and last residue. The D gene is left open where the match is weak. Size is stated for part of the rows, as once, few or many counts, or as a class when the clone is expanded.

v_gene	len	d_gene	abundance	j_gene	CDR3aa	CDR3nt
TRBV2	13	NA	NA	TRBJ2-7	CASSTNLRREQYF	TGTGCCAGCAGTACAAACCTGCGGCGAGAGCAGTACTTC
TRBV28	11	NA	NA	TRBJ1-2	CASSFSLGYTF	TGTGCCAGCAGTTTTAGCTTGGGCTACACCTTC
TRBV11-2	14	TRBD2	NA	TRBJ2-7	CASSLGTSGYEQYF	TGTGCCAGCAGCTTAGGAACTAGCGGTTACGAGCAGTACTTC
TRBV2	14	NA	NA	TRBJ2-7	CASRRVLNGDEQYF	TGTGCCAGCAGGAGGGTTTTGAATGGGGATGAGCAGTACTTC
TRBV18	15	NA	once	TRBJ2-3	CASSLVSGIADTQYF	TGTGCCAGCTCCCTCGTCTCGGGGATCGCAGATACGCAGTATTTT
TRBV5-1	14	NA	NA	TRBJ2-7	CASRDNSGSYEQYF	TGCGCCAGCCGAGATAATAGCGGCTCCTACGAGCAGTACTTC
TRBV6-5	14	NA	once	TRBJ1-1	CASRLGGENTEAFF	TGTGCCAGCAGACTGGGAGGGGAGAACACTGAAGCTTTCTTT
TRBV28	14	NA	NA	TRBJ1-6	CASSSWTSNSPLHF	TGTGCCAGCAGTTCCTGGACATCGAATTCACCCCTCCACTTT
TRBV21-1	14	NA	NA	TRBJ1-5	CASSKLHRGEPQHF	TGTGCCAGCAGCAAATTGCACAGGGGAGAGCCCCAGCATTTT
TRBV20-1	11	NA	once	TRBJ2-7	CSASLLESQYF	TGCAGTGCTAGCCTCCTAGAGTCGCAGTACTTC
TRBV6-5	12	NA	NA	TRBJ2-7	CASRSGSYEQYF	TGTGCCAGCCGCTCGGGTTCCTACGAGCAGTACTTC
TRBV29-1	15	NA	NA	TRBJ1-3	CSVLTGIHSGNTIYF	TGCAGCGTCCTTACCGGGATCCATTCTGGAAACACCATATATTTT
TRBV18	11	NA	NA	TRBJ1-1	CASSPGEGAFF	TGTGCCAGCTCACCCGGGGAAGGAGCTTTCTTT
TRBV15	18	TRBD2	NA	TRBJ2-1	CATSRDGSGRARYNEQFF	TGTGCCACCAGCAGAGATGGTAGCGGGAGGGCCCGGTACAATGAGCAGTTCTTC
TRBV5-1	17	TRBD2	NA	TRBJ2-1	CASSLGLAGGVGNEQFF	TGCGCCAGCAGCTTGGGACTAGCGGGGGGAGTAGGGAATGAGCAGTTCTTC
TRBV2	14	TRBD1	NA	TRBJ1-5	CASSAMTGDQPQHF	TGTGCCAGCAGTGCTATGACAGGGGATCAGCCCCAGCATTTT
TRBV9	14	NA	NA	TRBJ2-5	CASSPPEYQETQYF	TGTGCCAGCAGCCCACCTGAGTACCAAGAGACCCAGTACTTC
TRBV7-3	13	NA	NA	TRBJ1-1	CASSSTVNTEAFF	TGTGCCAGCAGCTCGACAGTGAACACTGAAGCTTTCTTT
TRBV18	14	NA	NA	TRBJ1-2	CASSQDGGSGGYTF	TGTGCCAGCTCCCAGGATGGAGGGAGTGGCGGCTACACCTTC
TRBV28	19	NA	NA	TRBJ2-1	CASSFVAGASFSSYNEQFF	TGTGCCAGCAGTTTTGTTGCGGGGGCCTCCTTTAGCTCCTACAATGAGCAGTTCTTC
TRBV6-5	15	NA	NA	TRBJ1-3	CASKTTVIPGNTIYF	TGTGCCAGCAAAACGACAGTAATTCCTGGAAACACCATATATTTT
TRBV24-1	16	NA	NA	TRBJ2-1	CATSDHSEKAGNEQFF	TGTGCCACCAGTGACCATAGCGAAAAGGCCGGCAATGAGCAGTTCTTC
TRBV7-9	15	TRBD1	once	TRBJ2-7	CASTHTGQGNYEQYF	TGTGCCAGCACACACACGGGACAGGGGAACTACGAGCAGTACTTC
TRBV7-3	13	NA	NA	TRBJ2-1	CASSSSPVNEQFF	TGTGCCAGCAGCTCTTCCCCCGTGAATGAGCAGTTCTTC
TRBV2	14	TRBD2	NA	TRBJ2-7	CASSVAGGPYEQYF	TGTGCCAGCAGTGTAGCGGGAGGGCCGTACGAGCAGTACTTC
TRBV9	13	NA	NA	TRBJ2-1	CASSVAGAVEQFF	TGTGCCAGCAGCGTAGCGGGAGCGGTTGAGCAGTTCTTC
TRBV9	16	TRBD2	NA	TRBJ2-3	CASTPGGQGEADTQYF	TGTGCCAGCACCCCGGGGGGGCAGGGTGAAGCAGATACGCAGTATTTT
TRBV3-1/TRBV3-2	12	TRBD1	NA	TRBJ2-7	CASSQGQYEQYF	TGTGCCAGCAGCCAGGGACAGTACGAGCAGTACTTC
TRBV18	16	NA	NA	TRBJ1-1	CASSPGQGFVNTEAFF	TGTGCCAGCTCACCGGGGCAGGGGTTCGTGAACACTGAAGCTTTCTTT
TRBV5-4	15	NA	NA	TRBJ1-2	CASSPEGGGSYGYTF	TGTGCCAGCAGCCCGGAGGGGGGGGGTAGCTATGGCTACACCTTC
TRBV13	15	NA	NA	TRBJ1-5	CASSRGSRTDQPQHF	TGTGCCAGCAGCAGGGGTAGCCGGACAGATCAGCCCCAGCATTTT
TRBV27	15	TRBD2	NA	TRBJ2-3	CASSFRLAGVDTQYF	TGTGCCAGCAGTTTCCGACTAGCGGGAGTTGATACGCAGTATTTT